This TCR beta chain appears in the sequencing data of a study of blood T cell repertoires in COVID-19. Those enrolled, adults aged 18 to 89 years, came from some 23 US areas. Assignments of participants to cohorts depended upon their own reported clinical history. Measured with immunoSEQ multiplex PCR; TCRdb has only the in-frame clones, and not every one. The table lists more than 200,000 clones, more than 70% of them singletons. Trimming removed 3 bases from V and 6 bases from J, with 7 bases in between. Germline CDR1 LNHNV, CDR2 YYDKDF (reference sequence). This CDR3 has 12 amino acids. V gene TRBV15 combines with J gene TRBJ2-3; unclear D gene. Sequencing input: PBMCs or T cells enriched from blood (not recorded which). The origin of this receptor is a middle-aged woman with acute COVID-19. This chain's CDR3 is CATSRFADTQYF. In DNA, the CDR3 is TGTGCCACCAGCAGGTTCGCGGATACGCAGTATTTT.